This TCR beta chain was recorded in a study of T cell repertoires in cytomegalovirus infection. This clonotype was seen only a few times. What it binds is not known. This CDR3 is built from 17 residues. V lost 3 bases and J lost 2, with 17 bases in between. Germline V CDR1 and CDR2: MDHEN, SYDVKM. One entry per CDR3 protein, called by TCRdb with MiXCR from the reads. The table has approximately 310,000 distinct CDR3 sequences, more than 20% seen once. Whole-study results and caveats: Summed frequency of public TCR beta families distinguished CMV carriers with the relevant HLA. Ex vivo, HLA-C-restricted CMV-specific TCR beta clonotypes prevailed over the rest of the response.

The sequence was obtained from a human donor in good health (CMV status not recorded). Some clones in this sample may be carry-over from other donors' samples. Here the sequenced sample was cultured PBMCs, taken from culture after CMV antigen stimulation. This rearrangement joins TRBV28 to TRBJ1-5; D uncertain. CDR3 sequence (DNA): TGTGCCAGCAGTTTGCGTGGATTTTCCAAGGGCAATCAGCCCCAGCATTTT. Translated: CASSLRGFSKGNQPQHF.